The TCR beta chain described here comes from a study of T cell changes during pregnancy in multiple sclerosis. Produced via immunoSEQ multiplex PCR; TCRdb's table is partial and in-frame only. The sample shows about 80,000 clones, about 90% of them seen only once. This CDR3 has 15 amino acids. Germline CDR1 is LNHDA and CDR2 is SQIVND (reference sequence). J was trimmed by 8 bases and V by 6 bases; bases with no gene match: 11. This sequence joins TRBV19 and TRBJ2-1; TRBD2 aligns across 9 bases. Source: peripheral blood, taken before pregnancy. This TCR came from a female donor with multiple sclerosis, enrolled in a pregnancy study. The CDR3 region is CASRKGASGNDEQFF. DNA for the CDR3: TGTGCCAGTAGGAAGGGGGCTAGCGGGAATGATGAGCAGTTCTTC.